Listed below are T cell receptor beta chains from one sample, sequenced in a study of blood T cell repertoires in COVID-19. The repertoire was sequenced with immunoSEQ multiplex PCR; TCRdb's copy has only in-frame clones and lacks some. This table holds about 60,000 clones, 87% found once. Sequenced sample: peripheral blood. The receptors shown here come from a human donor with acute or convalescent COVID-19. The donor label of this sample is uncertain. Each CDR3 is given with its conserved first and last residue. The D gene is left open where the match is weak. Clone size appears in some rows only: once, few, many, or a class for an expanded clone.

d_gene,v_gene,abundance,j_gene,CDR3aa,CDR3nt
NA,TRBV5-1,few,TRBJ2-3,CASSLARDGNTDTQYF,TGCGCCAGCAGCTTGGCGCGGGACGGAAACACAGATACGCAGTATTTT
TRBD1,TRBV12-5,NA,TRBJ2-7,CASGRDRGSQYF,TGTGCTAGTGGCCGCGACAGGGGCTCTCAGTACTTC
NA,TRBV5-4,NA,TRBJ2-5,CASSLSGLSQETQYF,TGTGCCAGCAGCTTGTCAGGCCTCAGCCAGGAGACCCAGTACTTC
NA,TRBV28,NA,TRBJ2-7,CASSSHLTVRSEQYF,TGTGCCAGCAGTTCCCACCTGACAGTAAGGAGCGAGCAGTACTTC
NA,TRBV20-1,NA,TRBJ1-2,CSASSASYGYTF,TGCAGTGCTAGTTCAGCGAGCTATGGCTACACCTTC
NA,TRBV6-5,NA,TRBJ2-5,CASSYRGTRKETQYF,TGTGCCAGCAGTTACCGGGGGACGAGAAAAGAGACCCAGTACTTC
NA,TRBV6-6,NA,TRBJ2-7,CASSYSRLTSYEQYF,TGTGCCAGCAGTTACTCGAGGTTGACTTCCTACGAGCAGTACTTC
NA,TRBV10-1,NA,TRBJ2-3,CASSRAQSIGTDTQYF,TGCGCCAGCAGCCGCGCCCAGAGCATCGGGACAGATACGCAGTATTTT
NA,TRBV2,NA,TRBJ2-5,CASSEIGGGETQYF,TGTGCCAGCAGTGAAATTGGAGGCGGGGAGACCCAGTACTTC
TRBD2,TRBV5-1,NA,TRBJ2-2,CASSAGTSPTTGELFF,TGCGCCAGCAGCGCCGGGACTAGCCCTACCACCGGGGAGCTGTTTTTT
NA,TRBV13,NA,TRBJ2-2,CASSLAATLNTGELFF,TGTGCCAGCAGCTTGGCAGCGACCCTGAACACCGGGGAGCTGTTTTTT
TRBD1,TRBV11-2,NA,TRBJ1-3,CASSWDRGGNTIYF,TGTGCCAGCAGCTGGGACAGGGGCGGAAACACCATATATTTT
NA,TRBV9,NA,TRBJ1-3,CASSTGGPRGSGNTIYF,TGTGCCAGCAGCACGGGGGGCCCCAGGGGCTCTGGAAACACCATATATTTT
TRBD2,TRBV9,NA,TRBJ2-1,CASSPTSGRTYSSYNEQFF,TGTGCCAGCAGCCCGACTAGCGGGAGGACCTATAGCTCCTACAATGAGCAGTTCTTC
NA,TRBV6-1,once,TRBJ2-1,CASSEVAGQSYNEQFF,TGTGCCAGCAGTGAAGTAGCAGGGCAATCCTACAATGAGCAGTTCTTC
NA,TRBV18,NA,TRBJ2-7,CASLEGIRVPEQYF,TGTGCCAGCCTCGAGGGAATTCGGGTACCCGAGCAGTACTTC
TRBD2,TRBV18,NA,TRBJ2-3,CASSPPTSGGRTDTQYF,TGTGCCAGCTCACCACCGACTAGCGGGGGGCGCACAGATACGCAGTATTTT
TRBD1,TRBV27,NA,TRBJ2-6,CASSITGVSGANVLTF,TGTGCCAGCAGTATAACAGGGGTCTCTGGGGCCAACGTCCTGACTTTC
TRBD2,TRBV14,NA,TRBJ2-7,CASSDVLAGPHGQYF,TGTGCCAGCAGCGACGTACTAGCGGGACCCCACGGGCAGTACTTC
TRBD2,TRBV19,NA,TRBJ2-1,CASSAGGLAGGSYNEQFF,TGTGCCAGTAGTGCCGGGGGACTAGCGGGGGGCTCCTACAATGAGCAGTTCTTC
TRBD1,TRBV10-3,NA,TRBJ1-1,CAISESQGALNTEAFF,TGTGCCATCAGTGAGTCGCAGGGGGCCCTGAACACTGAAGCTTTCTTT
TRBD1,TRBV28,NA,TRBJ2-4,CASSPRTGWFKYIQYF,TGTGCCAGCAGTCCTAGGACAGGCTGGTTTAAGTACATTCAGTACTTC
NA,TRBV10-3,NA,TRBJ1-2,CAISELDSSYTF,TGTGCCATCAGTGAGCTAGACAGCAGCTACACCTTC
TRBD1,TRBV7-8,once,TRBJ1-3,CASSSRDRRNTIYF,TGTGCCAGCAGCTCCCGGGACAGGAGAAACACCATATATTTT
NA,TRBV18,NA,TRBJ2-2,CASSPTANTGELFF,TGTGCCAGCTCTCCGACAGCGAACACCGGGGAGCTGTTTTTT
NA,TRBV7-2,NA,TRBJ2-3,CASSLGGSKADTQYF,TGTGCCAGCAGCTTAGGAGGGTCGAAGGCCGATACGCAGTATTTT
TRBD2,TRBV27,NA,TRBJ2-1,CASRYVTSGSDEQFF,TGTGCCAGCAGATACGTGACTAGCGGGAGCGATGAGCAGTTCTTC
NA,TRBV6-1,NA,TRBJ1-4,CASSEGEEEKLFF,TGTGCCAGCAGTGAGGGGGAGGAGGAAAAACTGTTTTTT
NA,TRBV3-1/TRBV3-2,NA,TRBJ1-1,CASSQDGREQRAFF,TGTGCCAGCAGCCAAGATGGCCGGGAGCAGAGGGCTTTCTTT
TRBD1,TRBV9,NA,TRBJ1-1,CASSSGTGGTEAFF,TGTGCCAGCAGCTCCGGGACAGGGGGGACTGAAGCTTTCTTT
NA,TRBV7-8,NA,TRBJ1-3,CASSLLRSGNTIYF,TGTGCCAGCAGCTTACTCCGGTCTGGAAACACCATATATTTT
NA,TRBV6-5,once,TRBJ2-3,CASSYSGLAGDTQYF,TGTGCCAGCAGTTACTCGGGTCTAGCTGGGGATACGCAGTATTTT
NA,TRBV11-1,NA,TRBJ1-2,CASSLVGFSYTF,TGTGCCAGCAGCTTAGTCGGTTTCAGCTACACCTTC
NA,TRBV25-1,NA,TRBJ1-4,CASSVMGAATNEKLFF,TGTGCCAGCAGTGTTATGGGAGCTGCAACTAATGAAAAACTGTTTTTT
NA,TRBV28,NA,TRBJ1-1,CASSSPGTEAFF,TGTGCCAGCAGTTCCCCCGGGACAGAAGCTTTCTTT
NA,TRBV10-3,NA,TRBJ1-5,CATATDTGGNQPQHF,TGTGCCACCGCTACGGACACGGGGGGCAATCAGCCCCAGCATTTT
NA,TRBV28,NA,TRBJ1-1,CASSRQAIMNTEAFF,TGTGCCAGCAGCCGACAGGCAATCATGAACACTGAAGCTTTCTTT
NA,TRBV28,NA,TRBJ1-2,CASSLADSNYGYTF,TGTGCCAGCAGTTTAGCGGATTCTAACTATGGCTACACCTTC
TRBD2,TRBV6-5,NA,TRBJ2-1,CASHPSGGLNEQFF,TGTGCCAGCCACCCTAGCGGGGGGCTCAATGAGCAGTTCTTC